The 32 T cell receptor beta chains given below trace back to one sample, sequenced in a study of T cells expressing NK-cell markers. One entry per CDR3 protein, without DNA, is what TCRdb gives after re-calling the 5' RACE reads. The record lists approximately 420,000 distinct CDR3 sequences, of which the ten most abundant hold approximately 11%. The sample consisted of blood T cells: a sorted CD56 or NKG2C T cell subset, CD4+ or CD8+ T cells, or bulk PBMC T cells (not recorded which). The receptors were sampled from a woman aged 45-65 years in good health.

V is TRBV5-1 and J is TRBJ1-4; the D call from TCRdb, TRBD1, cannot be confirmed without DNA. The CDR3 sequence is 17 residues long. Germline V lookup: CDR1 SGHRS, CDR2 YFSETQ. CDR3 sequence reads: CASSLASVGGLDEKLFF.

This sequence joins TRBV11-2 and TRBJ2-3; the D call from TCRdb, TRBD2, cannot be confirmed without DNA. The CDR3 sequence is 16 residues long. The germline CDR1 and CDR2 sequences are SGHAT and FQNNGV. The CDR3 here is CASSSMVAGGLDTQYF.

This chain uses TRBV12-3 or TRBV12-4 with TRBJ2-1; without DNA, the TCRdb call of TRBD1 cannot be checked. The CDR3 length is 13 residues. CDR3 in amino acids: CASTKSRVDEQFF.

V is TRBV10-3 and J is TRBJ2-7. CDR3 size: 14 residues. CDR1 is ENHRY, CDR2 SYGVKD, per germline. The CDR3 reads CAISESNSLLEQYF.

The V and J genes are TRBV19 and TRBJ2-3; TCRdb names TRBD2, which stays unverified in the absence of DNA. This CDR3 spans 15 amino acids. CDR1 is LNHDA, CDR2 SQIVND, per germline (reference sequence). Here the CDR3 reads CASSISVGPTDTQYF.

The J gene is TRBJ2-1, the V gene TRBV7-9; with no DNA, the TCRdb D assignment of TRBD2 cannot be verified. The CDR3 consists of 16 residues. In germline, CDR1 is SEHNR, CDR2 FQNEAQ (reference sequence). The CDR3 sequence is CASSSSTLSSYNEQFF.

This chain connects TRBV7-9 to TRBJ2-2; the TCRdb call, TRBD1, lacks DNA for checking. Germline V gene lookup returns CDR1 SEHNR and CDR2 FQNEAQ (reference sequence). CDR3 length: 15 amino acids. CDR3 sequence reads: CASSTWDSPTGELFF.

The CDR3 sequence is CASSQGLRGGTEAFF. J is TRBJ1-1 and V is TRBV4-1. The germline CDR1 and CDR2 sequences are MGHRA and YSYEKL. The CDR3 has 15 amino acids.

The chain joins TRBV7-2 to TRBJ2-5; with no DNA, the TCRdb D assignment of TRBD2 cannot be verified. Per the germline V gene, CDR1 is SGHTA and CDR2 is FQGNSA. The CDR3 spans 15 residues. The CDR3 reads CASSFRVAGAETQYF.

The CDR3 sequence: CASSFWQVNTGELFF. This sequence joins TRBV28 and TRBJ2-2. Germline loops: CDR1 MDHEN, CDR2 SYDVKM. The CDR3 extends over 15 amino acids. Full variable domain (rest looked up from reference TRBV28 and TRBJ2-2): DVKVTQSSRYLVKRTGEKVFLECVQDMDHENMFWYRQDPGLGLRLIYFSYDVKMKEKGDIPEGYSVSREKKERFSLILESASTNQTSMYLCASSFWQVNTGELFFGEGSRLTVL.

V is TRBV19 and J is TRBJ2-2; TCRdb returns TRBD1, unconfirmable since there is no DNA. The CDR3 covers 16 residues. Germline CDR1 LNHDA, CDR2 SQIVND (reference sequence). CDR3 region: CASRHLGTGNTGELFF.

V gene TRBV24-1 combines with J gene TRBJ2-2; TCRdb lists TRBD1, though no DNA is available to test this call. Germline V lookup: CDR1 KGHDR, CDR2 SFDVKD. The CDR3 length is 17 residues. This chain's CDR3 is CATSDSPWTGASGELFF.

The CDR3 here is CASSPDWADTQYF. The V and J genes are TRBV4-1 and TRBJ2-3. The CDR3 loop spans 13 amino acids. Looked up from germline, CDR1 is MGHRA and CDR2 is YSYEKL.

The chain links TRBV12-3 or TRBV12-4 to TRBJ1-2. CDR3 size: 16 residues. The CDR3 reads CASSLASGQANYGYTF.

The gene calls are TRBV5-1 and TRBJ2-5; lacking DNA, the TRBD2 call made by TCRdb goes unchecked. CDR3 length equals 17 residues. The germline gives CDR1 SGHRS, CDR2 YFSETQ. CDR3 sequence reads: CASSLVRSGSLGETQYF.

The CDR3 loop is CAILQGLSQGNEQFF. V is TRBV10-3 and J is TRBJ2-1; TCRdb outputs TRBD1, but without DNA this stays unchecked. Germline V gene sequence: CDR1 ENHRY, CDR2 SYGVKD. The CDR3 sequence is 15 residues long.

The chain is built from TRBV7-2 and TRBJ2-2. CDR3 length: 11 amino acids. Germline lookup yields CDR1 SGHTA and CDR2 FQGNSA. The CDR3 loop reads CASSITPELFF.

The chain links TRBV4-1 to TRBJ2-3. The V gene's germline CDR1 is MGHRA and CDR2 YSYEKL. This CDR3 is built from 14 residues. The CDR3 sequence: CASSRISSTDTQYF.

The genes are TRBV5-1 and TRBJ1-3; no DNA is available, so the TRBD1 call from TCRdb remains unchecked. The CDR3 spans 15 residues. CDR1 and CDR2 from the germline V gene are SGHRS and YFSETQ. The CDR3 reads CASSSTWTGGNTIYF.

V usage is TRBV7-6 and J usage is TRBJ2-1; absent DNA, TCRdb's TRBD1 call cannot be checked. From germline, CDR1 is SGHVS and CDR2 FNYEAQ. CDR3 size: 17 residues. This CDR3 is CASSLGERGTGGNEQFF.

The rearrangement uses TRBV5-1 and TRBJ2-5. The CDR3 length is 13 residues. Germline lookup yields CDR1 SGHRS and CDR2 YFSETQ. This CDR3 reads CASSFLSLETQYF.

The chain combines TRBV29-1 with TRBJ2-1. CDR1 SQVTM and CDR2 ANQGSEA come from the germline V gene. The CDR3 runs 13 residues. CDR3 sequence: CSVVPIGESEQFF.

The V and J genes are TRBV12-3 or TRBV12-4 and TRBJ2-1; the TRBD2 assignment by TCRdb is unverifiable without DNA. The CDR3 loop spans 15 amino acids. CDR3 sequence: CASSLILAGEDEQFF.

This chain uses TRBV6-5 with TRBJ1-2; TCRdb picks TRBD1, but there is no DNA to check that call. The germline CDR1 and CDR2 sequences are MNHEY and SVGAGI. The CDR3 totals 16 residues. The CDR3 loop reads CASSYSGQGSRYGYTF.

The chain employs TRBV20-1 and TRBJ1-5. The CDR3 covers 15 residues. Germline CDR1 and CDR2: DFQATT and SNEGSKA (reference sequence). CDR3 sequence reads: CSASLGRSLNQPQHF.

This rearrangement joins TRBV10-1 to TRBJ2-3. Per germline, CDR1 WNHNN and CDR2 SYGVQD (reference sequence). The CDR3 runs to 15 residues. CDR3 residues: CASSESTAGLGTQYF.

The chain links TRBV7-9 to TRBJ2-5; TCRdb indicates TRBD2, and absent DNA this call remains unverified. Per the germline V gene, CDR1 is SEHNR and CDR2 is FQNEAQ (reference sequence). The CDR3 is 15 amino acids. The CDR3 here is CASSPDGGTQETQYF.

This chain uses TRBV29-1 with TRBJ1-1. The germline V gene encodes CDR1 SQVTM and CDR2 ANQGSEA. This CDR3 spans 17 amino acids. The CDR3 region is CSVEARWEGRANTEAFF.

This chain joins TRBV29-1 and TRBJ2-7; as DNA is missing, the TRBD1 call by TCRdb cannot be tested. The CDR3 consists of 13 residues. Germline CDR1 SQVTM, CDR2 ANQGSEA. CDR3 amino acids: CSVTGMSSYEQYF.

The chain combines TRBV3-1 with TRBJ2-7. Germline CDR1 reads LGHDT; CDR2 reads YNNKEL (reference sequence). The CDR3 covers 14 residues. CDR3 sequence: CASSQDKHFYEQYF.

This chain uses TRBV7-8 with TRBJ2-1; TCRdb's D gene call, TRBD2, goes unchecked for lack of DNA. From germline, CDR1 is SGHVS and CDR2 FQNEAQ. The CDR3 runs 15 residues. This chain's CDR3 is CASSLVRETYNEQFF.

This CDR3 reads CASSLSASGREKQYF. The rearrangement joins TRBV28 to TRBJ2-7; TCRdb indicates TRBD2, and absent DNA this call remains unverified. Germline assignment: CDR1 MDHEN and CDR2 SYDVKM. The CDR3 runs to 15 residues.